The 9 T cell receptor beta chains below all came from one sample that was sequenced in a study of T cells in Graves' hyperthyroidism and ophthalmopathy. RNA transcripts served as the template for amplifying TCR beta CDR3 regions. HTBI primers were employed in a first-round RT-PCR of the TCR CDR3. TCRdb re-called the multiplex PCR reads with MiXCR, one entry per CDR3 protein. The profile shows hundreds of thousands of distinct CDR3 sequences, less than 25% of them singletons. Sequenced sample: blood. The receptor set was obtained from a young man with Graves' ophthalmopathy.

This chain joins TRBV19 and TRBJ1-2, with D perhaps TRBD1 (6 bases). The CDR3 loop spans 13 amino acids. Trimming left V 7 bases short and J 4 bases short, with 13 bases between. Looked up from germline, CDR1 is LNHDA and CDR2 is SQIVND (reference sequence). CDR3 DNA sequence: TGTGCCAGTACCACCGACAGGACCTATGGCTACACCTTC. Protein: CASTTDRTYGYTF.

This clonotype was seen more than once but under ten times. The chain recombines TRBV19 with TRBJ2-7; D is possibly TRBD2 (5 bases). Trimming cost V 6 bases and J 4 bases, with 13 bases left between them. Germline CDR1 reads LNHDA; CDR2 reads SQIVND (reference sequence). This CDR3 has 13 amino acids. The CDR3 nucleotides read TGTGCCAGTAGGTCGGCGGACTTATACGAGCAGTACTTC. Its protein product is CASRSADLYEQYF.

CDR3 in amino acids: CASRELQSSGYTF. Here the CDR3 DNA reads TGTGCCAGCAGGGAGTTACAGTCTTCGGGCTACACCTTC. The rearrangement joins TRBV27 to TRBJ1-2, with unresolved D. CDR3 length equals 13 residues. CDR1 is MNHEY, CDR2 SMNVEV, per germline (reference sequence). Deletions cut 6 bases from V and 8 bases from J, with 16 bases between.

This clonotype was seen a few times. This chain joins TRBV2 and TRBJ2-1; 8 bases map to TRBD2. The length of the CDR3 is 14 residues. CDR1 and CDR2 (germline): SNHLY, FYNNEI. J lost 2 bases, V lost 9 bases, and 6 bases had no gene match. CDR3 DNA: TGTGCCAGTCTAATAGCGGGAACCTACAATGAGCAGTTCTTC. Its translation: CASLIAGTYNEQFF.

To note about this clonotype: This may be a read error, as it is one base from a much larger clone. The genes are TRBV18 and TRBJ2-1, with unresolved D. Germline V gene lookup returns CDR1 KGHSH and CDR2 LQKENI. This CDR3 has 13 residues. Deletions cut 8 bases from V and 6 bases from J, with 14 bases between. CDR3 in amino acids: CASHPSGFNEQFF. The CDR3 DNA reads as TGTGCCAGCCACCCTTCCGGGTTCAATGAGCAGTTCTTC.

At least ten counts were recorded for this clonotype. V gene TRBV28 combines with J gene TRBJ2-1; D is ambiguous. With 2 bases removed from V and 1 base from J, the gap between germline ends came to 12 bases. CDR1 is MDHEN, CDR2 SYDVKM, per germline. The CDR3 sequence is 16 residues long. In DNA, the CDR3 is TGTGCCAGCAGTTTAGATCAGTTTAGGTCCTACAATGAGCAGTTCTTC. It specifies CASSLDQFRSYNEQFF.

This clonotype was observed many times. The chain joins TRBV27 to TRBJ2-1; maybe TRBD1 (5 bases). The length of the CDR3 is 14 residues. With 5 bases removed from V and 5 bases from J, the gap between germline ends came to 13 bases. The V gene's germline CDR1 is MNHEY and CDR2 SMNVEV (reference sequence). The CDR3 here is CASSRSPDNNEQFF. CDR3 DNA: TGTGCCAGCAGTCGCTCCCCGGACAACAATGAGCAGTTCTTC.

J is TRBJ1-1 and V is TRBV27; TRBD1 matches at 10 bases. Trimming at V came to 6 bases and at J to 1 base, leaving 11 bases not matched to a gene. The CDR3 covers 17 residues. The germline V gene encodes CDR1 MNHEY and CDR2 SMNVEV (reference sequence). CDR3 loop: CASSKTGGAGSNTEAFF. The CDR3 DNA sequence: TGTGCCAGCAGCAAGACAGGGGGCGCCGGGTCGAACACTGAAGCTTTCTTT.

This clonotype was counted a few times. V gene TRBV27 combines with J gene TRBJ2-1; the match to TRBD2 covers 8 bases. The J segment lost 1 base and the V segment lost 6 bases, leaving 20 bases of the junction unmatched. The germline gives CDR1 MNHEY, CDR2 SMNVEV (reference sequence). CDR3 size: 20 residues. The CDR3 region is CASRNSFSLAGTRSYNEQFF. CDR3 in DNA: TGTGCCAGCAGGAACTCGTTTTCGTTAGCGGGAACCCGTTCCTACAATGAGCAGTTCTTC.